This TCR beta chain was obtained from a study of cytomegalovirus exposure and HLA in healthy donors. Trimming cost V 4 bases and J 7 bases, with 12 bases left between them. Per germline, CDR1 SGDLS and CDR2 YYNGEE. The CDR3 spans 14 residues. The PCR contained 60 Vbeta and 13 Jbeta primers. Using immunoSEQ multiplex PCR, the repertoire was profiled, and TCRdb retains in-frame clones only, with some absent. The profile shows under 250,000 clones, about 83% of them singletons. Concerning this clone: The antigen is undetermined.

The study, taken as a whole, reports: Within the data, a cluster of highly shared sequence variants was likely a sequencing artifact. In a later analysis, a missense DCLRE1C variant was linked to TCR beta V- and J-gene trimming. Among TCR beta chains, those listed as cytomegalovirus-associated numbered approximately 150. The study carried out a later analysis of TCR beta sequences. It associated under 20,000 of them with specific HLA alleles at a false discovery rate of 0.05.

The clonotype comes from a woman between 45 and 65 years old in good health and CMV-seropositive. Sequenced: PBMCs. This sequence joins TRBV9 and TRBJ1-6, with D unclear. CDR3 amino acids: CASSQQQMNSPLHF. For the CDR3, the DNA is TGTGCCAGCAGCCAGCAACAGATGAATTCACCCCTCCACTTT.